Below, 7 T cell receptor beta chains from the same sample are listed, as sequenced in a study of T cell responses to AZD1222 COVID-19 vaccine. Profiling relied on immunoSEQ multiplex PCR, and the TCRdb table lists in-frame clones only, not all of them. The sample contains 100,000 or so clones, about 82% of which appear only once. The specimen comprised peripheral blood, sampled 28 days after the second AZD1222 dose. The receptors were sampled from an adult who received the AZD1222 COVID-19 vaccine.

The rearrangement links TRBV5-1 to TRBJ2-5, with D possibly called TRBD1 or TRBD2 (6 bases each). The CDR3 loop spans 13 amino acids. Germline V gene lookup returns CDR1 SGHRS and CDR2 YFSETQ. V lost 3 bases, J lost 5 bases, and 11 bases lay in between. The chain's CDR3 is CASSSGALETQYF. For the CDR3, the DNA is TGCGCCAGCAGCTCGGGGGCCCTGGAGACCCAGTACTTC. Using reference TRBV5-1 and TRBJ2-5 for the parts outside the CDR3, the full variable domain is KAGVTQTPRYLIKTRGQQVTLSCSPISGHRSVSWYQQTPGQGLQFLFEYFSETQRNKGNFPGRFSGRQFSNSRSEMNVSTLELGDSALYLCASSSGALETQYFGPGTRLLVL.

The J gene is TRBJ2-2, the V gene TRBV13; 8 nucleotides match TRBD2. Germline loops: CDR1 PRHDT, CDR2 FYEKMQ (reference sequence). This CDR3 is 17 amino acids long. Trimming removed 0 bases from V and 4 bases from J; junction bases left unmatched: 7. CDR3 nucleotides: TGTGCCAGCAGCTTAGGGGCAGCGGGAGTGGTCACCGGGGAGCTGTTTTTT. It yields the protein CASSLGAAGVVTGELFF. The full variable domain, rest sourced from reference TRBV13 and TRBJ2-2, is AAGVIQSPRHLIKEKRETATLKCYPIPRHDTVYWYQQGPGQDPQFLISFYEKMQSDKGSIPDRFSAQQFSDYHSELNMSSLELGDSALYFCASSLGAAGVVTGELFFGEGSRLTVL.

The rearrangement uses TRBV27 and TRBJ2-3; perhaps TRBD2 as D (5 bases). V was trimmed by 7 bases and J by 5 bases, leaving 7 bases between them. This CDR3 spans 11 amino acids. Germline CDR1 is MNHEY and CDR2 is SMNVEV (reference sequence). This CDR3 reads CASIEGDTQYF. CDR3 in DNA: TGTGCCAGCATCGAGGGAGATACGCAGTATTTT.

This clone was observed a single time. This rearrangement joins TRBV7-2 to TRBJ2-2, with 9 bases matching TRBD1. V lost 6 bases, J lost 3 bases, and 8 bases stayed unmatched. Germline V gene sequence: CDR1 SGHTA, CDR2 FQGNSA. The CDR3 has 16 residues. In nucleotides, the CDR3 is TGTGCCAGCAGGCTTTCCGGGACAGGGCACACCGGGGAGCTGTTTTTT. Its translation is CASRLSGTGHTGELFF. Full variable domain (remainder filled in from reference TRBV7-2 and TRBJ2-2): GAGVSQSPSNKVTEKGKDVELRCDPISGHTALYWYRQSLGQGLEFLIYFQGNSAPDKSGLPSDRFSAERTGGSVSTLTIQRTQQEDSAVYLCASRLSGTGHTGELFFGEGSRLTVL.

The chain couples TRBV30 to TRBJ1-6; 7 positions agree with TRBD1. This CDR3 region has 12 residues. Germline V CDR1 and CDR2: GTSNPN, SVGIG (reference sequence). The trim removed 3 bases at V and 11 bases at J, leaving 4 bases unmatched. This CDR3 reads CAWSGQATPLHF. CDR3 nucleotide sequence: TGTGCCTGGAGCGGACAGGCGACACCCCTCCACTTT.

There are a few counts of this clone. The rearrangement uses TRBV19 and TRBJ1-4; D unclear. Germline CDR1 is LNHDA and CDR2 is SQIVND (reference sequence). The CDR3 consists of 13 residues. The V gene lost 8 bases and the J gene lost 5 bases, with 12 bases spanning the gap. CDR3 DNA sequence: TGTGCCAGTTCTAAGGAGTTGAATGAAAAACTGTTTTTT. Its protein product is CASSKELNEKLFF.

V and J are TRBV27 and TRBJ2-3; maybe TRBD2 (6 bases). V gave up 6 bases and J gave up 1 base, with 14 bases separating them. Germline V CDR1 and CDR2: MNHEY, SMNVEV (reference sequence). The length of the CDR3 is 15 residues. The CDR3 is CASSELAEGTDTQYF. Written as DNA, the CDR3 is TGTGCCAGCAGCGAACTAGCTGAGGGCACAGATACGCAGTATTTT.